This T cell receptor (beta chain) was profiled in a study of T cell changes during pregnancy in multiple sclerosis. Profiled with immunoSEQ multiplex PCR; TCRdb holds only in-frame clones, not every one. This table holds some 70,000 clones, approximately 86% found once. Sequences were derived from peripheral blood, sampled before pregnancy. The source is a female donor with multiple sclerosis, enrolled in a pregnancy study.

CDR3 protein: CASSFPGVSTDTQYF. The CDR3 DNA is TGTGCCAGCAGCTTCCCGGGGGTTAGCACAGATACGCAGTATTTT. V usage is TRBV7-2 and J usage is TRBJ2-3; D possibly corresponds to TRBD2 (6 bases). The germline V and J ends were trimmed by 3 bases and 0 bases, with 10 bases remaining between them. CDR1 is SGHTA, CDR2 FQGNSA, per germline. This CDR3 contains 15 residues.